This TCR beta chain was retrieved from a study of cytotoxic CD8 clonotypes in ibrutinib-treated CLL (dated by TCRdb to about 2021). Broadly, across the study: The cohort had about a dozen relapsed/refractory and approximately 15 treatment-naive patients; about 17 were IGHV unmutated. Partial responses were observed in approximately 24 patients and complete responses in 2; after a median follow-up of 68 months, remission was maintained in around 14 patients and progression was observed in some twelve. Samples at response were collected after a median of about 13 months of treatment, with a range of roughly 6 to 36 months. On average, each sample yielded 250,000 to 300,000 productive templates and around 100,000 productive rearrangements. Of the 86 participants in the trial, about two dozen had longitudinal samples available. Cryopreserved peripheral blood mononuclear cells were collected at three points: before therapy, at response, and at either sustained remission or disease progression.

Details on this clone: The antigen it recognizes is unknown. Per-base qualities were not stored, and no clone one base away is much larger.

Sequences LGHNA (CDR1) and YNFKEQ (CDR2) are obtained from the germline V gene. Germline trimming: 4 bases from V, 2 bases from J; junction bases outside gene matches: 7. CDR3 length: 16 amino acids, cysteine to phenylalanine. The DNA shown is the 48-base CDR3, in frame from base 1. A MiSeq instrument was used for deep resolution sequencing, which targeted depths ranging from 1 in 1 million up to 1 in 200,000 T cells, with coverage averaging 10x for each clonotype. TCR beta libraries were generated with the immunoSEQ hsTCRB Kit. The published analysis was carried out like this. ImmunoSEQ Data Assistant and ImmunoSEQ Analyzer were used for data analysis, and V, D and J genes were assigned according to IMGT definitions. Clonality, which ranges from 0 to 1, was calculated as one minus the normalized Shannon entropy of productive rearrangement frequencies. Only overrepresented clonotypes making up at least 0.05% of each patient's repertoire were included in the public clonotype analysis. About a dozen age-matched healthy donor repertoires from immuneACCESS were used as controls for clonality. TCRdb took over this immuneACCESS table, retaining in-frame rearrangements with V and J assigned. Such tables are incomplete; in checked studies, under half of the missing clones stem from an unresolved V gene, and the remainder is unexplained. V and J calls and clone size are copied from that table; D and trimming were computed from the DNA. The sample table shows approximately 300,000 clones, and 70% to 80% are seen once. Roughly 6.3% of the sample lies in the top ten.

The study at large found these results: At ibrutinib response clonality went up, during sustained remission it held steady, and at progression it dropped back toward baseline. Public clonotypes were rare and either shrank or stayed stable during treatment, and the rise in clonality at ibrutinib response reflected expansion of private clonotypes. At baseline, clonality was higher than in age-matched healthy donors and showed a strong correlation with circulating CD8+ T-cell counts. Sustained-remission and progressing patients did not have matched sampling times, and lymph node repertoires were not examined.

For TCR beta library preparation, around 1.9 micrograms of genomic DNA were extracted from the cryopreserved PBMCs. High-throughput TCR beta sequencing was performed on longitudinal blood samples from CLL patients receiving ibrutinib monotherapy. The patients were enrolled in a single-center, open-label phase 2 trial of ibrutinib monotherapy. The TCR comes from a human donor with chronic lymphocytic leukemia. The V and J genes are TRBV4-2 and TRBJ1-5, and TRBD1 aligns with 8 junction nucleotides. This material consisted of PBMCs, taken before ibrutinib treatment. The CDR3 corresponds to CASSLRTGPGNQPQHF. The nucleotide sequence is TGTGCCAGCAGCCTACGGACAGGGCCTGGCAATCAGCCCCAGCATTTT.